This entry concerns a single T cell receptor (beta chain). Its antigen remains unidentified. A junction end diverges from the germline sequence, so it may reflect a read error. This sample is drawn from a study of tumor and adjacent non-tumor tissue in lung cancer. At the level of the study: The patients, approximately nine men and five or six women, were roughly 30 to 85 with stage I to III disease. Overall study findings and caveats: Tumor tissue had significantly higher TCR diversity than normal lung. Tumor repertoires had a smaller top 100 clone share than normal lung.

A modified ARM-PCR protocol with three rounds of nested PCR amplified TCRbeta. From the multiplex PCR reads, TCRdb called clonotypes with MiXCR, one entry per CDR3 protein. Of approximately 100,000 distinct CDR3 sequences detected, about 60% appear once; the ten largest clones hold roughly a fifth. CDR3 length: 15 amino acids. RNA was extracted from bulk tissue without any cell sorting. The normal lung tissue was taken more than 3 cm from the tumor edge. Sample: distant non-tumor lung tissue. This chain joins TRBV12-3 or TRBV12-4 and TRBJ2-3, with 9 positions matching TRBD2. The TCR comes from a man younger than 45 with non-small cell lung cancer. In DNA form, the CDR3 reads TGTGTCAGCAGTCTGGCGGGGGGGGGCACAGATACGCAGTATTTT. Protein sequence: CVSSLAGGGTDTQYF.